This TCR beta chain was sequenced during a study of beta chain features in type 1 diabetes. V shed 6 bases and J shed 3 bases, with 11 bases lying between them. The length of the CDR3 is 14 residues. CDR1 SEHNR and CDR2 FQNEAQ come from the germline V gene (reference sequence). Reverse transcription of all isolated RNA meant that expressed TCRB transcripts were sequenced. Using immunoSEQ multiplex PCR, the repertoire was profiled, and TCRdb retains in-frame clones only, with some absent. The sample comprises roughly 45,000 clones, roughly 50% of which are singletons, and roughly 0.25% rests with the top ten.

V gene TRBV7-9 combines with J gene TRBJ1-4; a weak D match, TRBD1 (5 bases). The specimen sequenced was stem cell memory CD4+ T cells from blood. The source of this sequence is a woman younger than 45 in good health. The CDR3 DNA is TGTGCCAGCAGTCCCAGGGTGTCTAATGAAAAACTGTTTTTT. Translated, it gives CASSPRVSNEKLFF. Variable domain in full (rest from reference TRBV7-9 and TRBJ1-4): DTGVSQNPRHKITKRGQNVTFRCDPISEHNRLYWYRQTLGQGPEFLTYFQNEAQLEKSRLLSDRFSAERPKGSFSTLEIQRTEQGDSAMYLCASSPRVSNEKLFFGSGTQLSVL.